This passage covers 18 T cell receptor beta chains from one sample sequenced in a study of shared clonotypes between healthy human individuals (dated by TCRdb to between 2020 and 2021). CD8 naive samples consisted of CD45RO-negative cells that were positively selected for CCR7, yielding a CD45RA+CCR7+ population without TemRA cells. Receptors were amplified or captured by the immunoSEQ multiplex PCR assay. In its TCRdb copy, this immuneACCESS table keeps in-frame sequences only and misses some clones. Where compared with another copy, unresolved V genes explain less than half of these, and the others have no known cause. This sample is represented by roughly 570,000 clones; 95% to 98% of them were singletons. Of the sample, approximately 0.33% is held by the ten largest clones. Sequenced: naive CD8+ T cells sorted from blood. The sample's cell subset or site label, decoded: CD45RA+CCR7+. The receptors come from a man in his thirties or forties in good health.

In DNA, the CDR3 is TGTGCCAGCAGCTCCGGGGGGGAGCAGTTCTTC. Translation: CASSSGGEQFF. This chain joins TRBV11-3 and TRBJ2-1, with 7 bases that match TRBD2. CDR3 length: 11 residues. V lost 4 bases, J lost 10 bases, and 1 base stayed unmatched. CDR1 and CDR2 (germline): SGHNT, YENEEA.

The chain links TRBV15 to TRBJ2-1; D remains unclear. CDR3 length: 16 amino acids. V was clipped by 5 bases and J by 7 bases, with 21 bases between them. Germline CDR1 reads LNHNV; CDR2 reads YYDKDF (reference sequence). The CDR3 loop reads CATSGRSTNVGNEQFF. Here the CDR3 DNA reads TGTGCCACCAGCGGGCGTAGCACAAACGTCGGGAATGAGCAGTTCTTC.

The rearrangement uses TRBV9 and TRBJ2-2, with a possible D match to TRBD2 (5 bases). CDR1 and CDR2 from the germline V gene are SGDLS and YYNGEE. This CDR3 region has 12 residues. V was pared by 4 bases and J by 7 bases, with 8 bases between. The CDR3 DNA is TGTGCCAGCAGCTCGAGGGTCGGGGAGCTGTTTTTT. Amino acid sequence: CASSSRVGELFF.

CDR3 bases: TGTGCCAGCTCGATCAGGACAGGGACCAATGAGCAGTTCTTC. It encodes CASSIRTGTNEQFF. V usage is TRBV6-6 and J usage is TRBJ2-1, with 8 bases that match TRBD1. The CDR3 loop spans 14 amino acids. CDR1 is MNHNY and CDR2 is SVGAGI in the germline V gene (reference sequence). Losses at the gene ends were 8 bases for V and 6 bases for J; bases not matched to a gene: 9.

This clone occurred once. The chain recombines TRBV13 with TRBJ1-1, with TRBD1 matching over 7 bases. This CDR3 has 17 residues. Trimming took 6 bases from V and 1 from J; bases not matched to a gene: 14. Germline CDR1 is PRHDT and CDR2 is FYEKMQ (reference sequence). The CDR3 protein is CASRGTEKRLKNTEAFF. CDR3 nucleotides: TGTGCCAGCAGAGGGACAGAGAAGCGGCTAAAGAACACTGAAGCTTTCTTT.

This chain connects TRBV14 to TRBJ2-7; TRBD2 is a possible D gene (5 bases). Looked up from germline, CDR1 is SGHDN and CDR2 is FVKESK. The CDR3 runs to 16 residues. V lost 1 base and J lost 5, with 18 bases in between. The CDR3 DNA follows: TGTGCCAGCAGCCAAGGGGGAAGATTAGGGAGTGACGAGCAGTACTTC. Residues: CASSQGGRLGSDEQYF.

In regard to this clone: Sequence at one end of the junction differs from germline and may be a read error. The CDR3 DNA reads TGCGCCAGCAGTTTGGCGCTCGGACAGCGATACTACGAGCAGTACTTC. Its translation is CASSLALGQRYYEQYF. This rearrangement joins TRBV5-1 to TRBJ2-7; D is possibly TRBD1 (6 bases). Germline V gene sequence: CDR1 SGHRS, CDR2 YFSETQ. The CDR3 has 16 residues.

The chain is built from TRBV29-1 and TRBJ2-7, with 10 bases lining up with TRBD2. Germline CDR1 reads SQVTM; CDR2 reads ANQGSEA. Trimming cost V 4 bases and J 3 bases; bases outside gene matches: 3. This CDR3 has 13 amino acids. The CDR3 sequence: CSVGASGSYEQYF. Written as DNA, the CDR3 is TGCAGCGTTGGGGCTAGCGGGAGCTACGAGCAGTACTTC.

The J gene is TRBJ1-5, the V gene TRBV15, with unresolved D. Looked up from germline, CDR1 is LNHNV and CDR2 is YYDKDF (reference sequence). V was trimmed by 0 bases and J by 7 bases, leaving 7 bases between them. The CDR3 is 13 amino acids. CDR3 in amino acids: CATSRDRLQPQHF. CDR3 bases: TGTGCCACCAGCAGAGATCGCCTCCAGCCCCAGCATTTT. The full variable domain, its missing parts supplied by reference TRBV15 and TRBJ1-5, is DAMVIQNPRYQVTQFGKPVTLSCSQTLNHNVMYWYQQKSSQAPKLLFHYYDKDFNNEADTPDNFQSRRPNTSFCFLDIRSPGLGDTAMYLCATSRDRLQPQHFGDGTRLSIL.

The gene calls are TRBV7-2 and TRBJ2-7, with D possibly TRBD1 on 6 matching bases. Germline CDR1 reads SGHTA; CDR2 reads FQGNSA. Trimming left V 1 base short and J 3 bases short, with 10 bases between. The CDR3 length is 14 residues. DNA for the CDR3: TGTGCCAGCAGCTTAGTGGGACAAGACTACGAGCAGTACTTC. Its protein product is CASSLVGQDYEQYF.

The V and J genes are TRBV13 and TRBJ2-7, with D possibly matching TRBD2 (6 bases). CDR1 and CDR2 (germline): PRHDT, FYEKMQ (reference sequence). V gave up 4 bases and J gave up 7 bases, with 17 bases separating them. This CDR3 contains 14 residues. CDR3 DNA: TGTGCCAGCAGCTACGGGACTGGGCCGGTAGAGCAGTACTTC. Encoded protein: CASSYGTGPVEQYF.

This chain uses TRBV5-6 with TRBJ1-1; D not certain. CDR3 length equals 16 residues. Germline V gene lookup returns CDR1 SGHDT and CDR2 YYEEEE. The V gene lost 4 bases and the J gene lost 1 base, with 17 bases spanning the gap. This CDR3 reads CASSGLTGWENTEAFF. The CDR3, as DNA: TGTGCCAGCAGCGGCCTGACGGGGTGGGAGAACACTGAAGCTTTCTTT.

This chain joins TRBV28 and TRBJ2-7, with 9 bases matching TRBD2. With 2 bases clipped from V and 3 bases from J, the junction kept 11 bases outside the gene matches. Germline V lookup: CDR1 MDHEN, CDR2 SYDVKM. The length of the CDR3 is 17 residues. DNA for the CDR3: TGTGCCAGCAGTTTACAGTCTAGCGGGAACTTAATCTACGAGCAGTACTTC. This translates into CASSLQSSGNLIYEQYF.

On this clone: Germline is not matched at one junction end, which may reflect a read error. This chain joins TRBV7-7 and TRBJ2-1, with 12 bases matching TRBD2. The CDR3 has 15 residues. Germline assignment: CDR1 SSHAT and CDR2 FNYEAQ (reference sequence). Here the CDR3 DNA reads TGTGCTAGCAGCTCCGGACTAGCGGGATACAATGAGCAGTTCTTC. Residues: CASSSGLAGYNEQFF.

The chain has TRBV9 and TRBJ2-7; the D is unclear. Per the germline V gene, CDR1 is SGDLS and CDR2 is YYNGEE. The CDR3 has 13 residues. Trimming stripped 0 bases from V and 3 bases from J, with 7 bases between. CDR3 sequence: CASSVGSNYEQYF. CDR3 nucleotides: TGTGCCAGCAGCGTAGGGTCAAACTACGAGCAGTACTTC.

The chain couples TRBV6-5 to TRBJ2-7; D may be TRBD1 (5 bases). The CDR3 loop spans 15 amino acids. Germline V gene sequence: CDR1 MNHEY, CDR2 SVGAGI. Trimming removed 2 bases at V and 1 base at J, with 12 bases between. The CDR3 DNA reads as TGTGCCAGCAGTTACCTCGACAGACGGTCCTACGAGCAGTACTTC. Protein sequence: CASSYLDRRSYEQYF.

The chain joins TRBV7-9 to TRBJ2-2; D not certain. The germline V and J ends were trimmed by 7 bases and 0 bases, with 12 bases remaining between them. The CDR3 has 15 residues. CDR1 is SEHNR and CDR2 is FQNEAQ in the germline V gene (reference sequence). The CDR3 loop reads CASTFGTSNTGELFF. CDR3 coding DNA: TGTGCCAGCACCTTTGGCACCTCGAACACCGGGGAGCTGTTTTTT. The full variable domain, rest sourced from reference TRBV7-9 and TRBJ2-2, is DTGVSQNPRHKITKRGQNVTFRCDPISEHNRLYWYRQTLGQGPEFLTYFQNEAQLEKSRLLSDRFSAERPKGSFSTLEIQRTEQGDSAMYLCASTFGTSNTGELFFGEGSRLTVL.

V usage is TRBV9 and J usage is TRBJ2-7; 8 positions match TRBD1. This CDR3 is 17 amino acids long. CDR1 and CDR2 from the germline V gene are SGDLS and YYNGEE. V lost 0 bases and J lost 1; bases outside the gene matches: 9. CDR3 region: CASSVDARGTGSYEQYF. CDR3 in DNA: TGTGCCAGCAGCGTAGACGCCCGTGGGACAGGTTCCTACGAGCAGTACTTC.